This T cell receptor beta chain was profiled in a study of cytomegalovirus exposure and HLA in healthy donors. The PCR had 60 Vbeta and 13 Jbeta primers. TCRdb's copy holds only in-frame clones and misses some; the assay was immunoSEQ multiplex PCR. The top ten clones hold 0.31% of a sample with about 200,000 clones, around 88% of them seen once. This clone was observed a handful of times. Antigen specificity is unknown. V gave up 6 bases and J gave up 3 bases, with 12 bases separating them. The length of the CDR3 is 13 residues. Looked up from germline, CDR1 is MNHEY and CDR2 is SMNVEV (reference sequence). Broader study findings: A missense DCLRE1C variant was associated with V- and J-gene trimming of TCR beta chains in a later analysis, and an independent cohort replicated the association. In vitro data verified three CMV-associated chains as specific for CMV antigens.

The TCR comes from a woman aged 25 to 39 in good health and CMV-seronegative. V gene TRBV27 combines with J gene TRBJ2-7; D is ambiguous. Source material: PBMCs. CDR3: CASSLTRIYEQYF. CDR3 DNA: TGTGCCAGCAGCTTGACCAGGATCTACGAGCAGTACTTC.